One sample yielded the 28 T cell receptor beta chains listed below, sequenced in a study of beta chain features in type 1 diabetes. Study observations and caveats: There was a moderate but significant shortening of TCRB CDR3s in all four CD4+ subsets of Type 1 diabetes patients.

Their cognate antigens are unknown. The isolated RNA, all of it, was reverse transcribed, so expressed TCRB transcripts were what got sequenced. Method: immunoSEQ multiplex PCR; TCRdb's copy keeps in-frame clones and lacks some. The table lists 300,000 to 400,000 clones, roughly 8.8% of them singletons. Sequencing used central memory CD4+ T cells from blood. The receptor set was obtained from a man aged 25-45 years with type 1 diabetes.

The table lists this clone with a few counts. The CDR3 DNA reads as TGTGCCAGCAGCTGGGGAGTTCGAGATCAGCCCCAGCATTTT. Protein product: CASSWGVRDQPQHF. V and J are TRBV5-6 and TRBJ1-5; no clear D. Trimming cost V 3 bases and J 5 bases, with 12 bases left between them. The CDR3 runs 14 residues. Per germline, CDR1 SGHDT and CDR2 YYEEEE.

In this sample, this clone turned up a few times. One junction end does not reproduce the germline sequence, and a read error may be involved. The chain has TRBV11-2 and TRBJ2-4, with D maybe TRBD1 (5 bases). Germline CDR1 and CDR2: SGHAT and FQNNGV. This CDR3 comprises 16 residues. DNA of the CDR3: TGCGCCAGCAGCCAAGTTGCAGGGATGCCCAAAAACATTCAGTACTTC. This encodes CASSQVAGMPKNIQYF.

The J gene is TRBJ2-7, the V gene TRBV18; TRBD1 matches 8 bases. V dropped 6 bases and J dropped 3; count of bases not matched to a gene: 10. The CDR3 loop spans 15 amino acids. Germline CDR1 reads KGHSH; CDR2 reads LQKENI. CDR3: CASSRDRDRIYEQYF. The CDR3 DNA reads TGTGCCAGCTCCCGTGACCGGGACAGGATCTACGAGCAGTACTTC.

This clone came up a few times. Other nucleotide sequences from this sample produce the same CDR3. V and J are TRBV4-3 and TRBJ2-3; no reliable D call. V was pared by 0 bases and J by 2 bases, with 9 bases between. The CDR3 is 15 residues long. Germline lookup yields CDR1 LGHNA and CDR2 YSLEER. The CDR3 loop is CASSQDPRSTDTQYF. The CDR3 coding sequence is TGCGCCAGCAGCCAAGATCCCCGATCCACAGATACGCAGTATTTT.

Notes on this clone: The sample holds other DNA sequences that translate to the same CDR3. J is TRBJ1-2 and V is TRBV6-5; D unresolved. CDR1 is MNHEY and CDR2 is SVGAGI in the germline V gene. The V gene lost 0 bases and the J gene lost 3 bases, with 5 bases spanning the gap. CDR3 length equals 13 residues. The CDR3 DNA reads TGTGCCAGCAGTTACTCGGGCTACTATGGCTACACCTTC. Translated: CASSYSGYYGYTF.

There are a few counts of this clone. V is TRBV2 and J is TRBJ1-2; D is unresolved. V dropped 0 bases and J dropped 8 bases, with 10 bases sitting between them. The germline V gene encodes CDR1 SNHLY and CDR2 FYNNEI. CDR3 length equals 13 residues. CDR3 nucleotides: TGTGCCAGCAGTGAAGCCGGGGTGAGGGGCTACACCTTC. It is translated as CASSEAGVRGYTF. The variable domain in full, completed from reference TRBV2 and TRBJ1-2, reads EPEVTQTPSHQVTQMGQEVILRCVPISNHLYFYWYRQILGQKVEFLVSFYNNEISEKSEIFDDQFSVERPDGSNFTLKIRSTKLEDSAMYFCASSEAGVRGYTFGSGTRLTVV.

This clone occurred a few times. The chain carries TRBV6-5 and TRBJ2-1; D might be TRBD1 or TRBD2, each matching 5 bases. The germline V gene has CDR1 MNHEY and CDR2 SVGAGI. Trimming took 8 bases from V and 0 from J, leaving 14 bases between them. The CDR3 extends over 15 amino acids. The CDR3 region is CASGRGASSYNEQFF. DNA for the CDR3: TGTGCCAGCGGTCGAGGGGCGAGCTCCTACAATGAGCAGTTCTTC.

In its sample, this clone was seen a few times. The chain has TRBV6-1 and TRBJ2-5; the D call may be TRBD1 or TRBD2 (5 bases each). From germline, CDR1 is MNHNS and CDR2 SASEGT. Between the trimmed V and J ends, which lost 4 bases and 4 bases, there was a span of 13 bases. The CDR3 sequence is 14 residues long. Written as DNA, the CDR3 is TGTGCCAGCAGTGCTCAAAGGGGAGTAGAGACCCAGTACTTC. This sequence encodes CASSAQRGVETQYF.

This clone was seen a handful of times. The CDR3 DNA reads as TGCGCCAGCAGCGCACGGAGCGGGGGCCACCAAGAGACCCAGTACTTC. It is translated as CASSARSGGHQETQYF. The genes are TRBV5-1 and TRBJ2-5; 8 bases map to TRBD2. In germline, CDR1 is SGHRS, CDR2 YFSETQ. This CDR3 region has 16 residues. V lost 4 bases, J lost 0 bases, and 8 bases stayed unmatched.

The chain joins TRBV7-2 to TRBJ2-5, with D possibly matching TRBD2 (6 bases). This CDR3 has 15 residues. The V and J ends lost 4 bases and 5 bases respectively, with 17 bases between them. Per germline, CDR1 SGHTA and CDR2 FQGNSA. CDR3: CASSSDLGGWETQYF. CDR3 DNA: TGTGCCAGCAGCTCGGACCTCGGGGGTTGGGAGACCCAGTACTTC.

The CDR3 loop is CASSDRGKTYEQYF. The CDR3 DNA follows: TGTGCCAGCAGCGACAGGGGGAAGACCTACGAGCAGTACTTC. The chain couples TRBV6-6 to TRBJ2-7; TRBD1 agrees at 9 bases. This CDR3 region has 14 residues. Germline loops: CDR1 MNHNY, CDR2 SVGAGI (reference sequence). Trimming removed 6 bases from V and 2 bases from J; junction bases left unmatched: 5.

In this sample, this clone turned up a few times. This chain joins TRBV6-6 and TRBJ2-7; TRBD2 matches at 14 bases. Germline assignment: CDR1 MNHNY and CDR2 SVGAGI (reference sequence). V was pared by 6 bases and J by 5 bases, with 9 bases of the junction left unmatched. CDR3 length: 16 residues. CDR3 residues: CASSKTSGGERHEQYF. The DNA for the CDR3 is TGTGCCAGCAGCAAGACTAGCGGGGGGGAGAGGCACGAGCAGTACTTC.

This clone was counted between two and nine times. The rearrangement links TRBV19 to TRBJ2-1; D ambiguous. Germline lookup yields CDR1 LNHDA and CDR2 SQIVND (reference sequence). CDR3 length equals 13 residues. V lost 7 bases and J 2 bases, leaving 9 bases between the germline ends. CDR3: CASKYSAYNEQFF. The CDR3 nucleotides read TGTGCCAGTAAATACTCAGCCTACAATGAGCAGTTCTTC.

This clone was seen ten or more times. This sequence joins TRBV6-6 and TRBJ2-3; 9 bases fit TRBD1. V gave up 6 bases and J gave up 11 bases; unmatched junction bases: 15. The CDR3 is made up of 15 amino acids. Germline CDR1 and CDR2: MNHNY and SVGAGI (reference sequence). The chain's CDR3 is CASSLPGTGLTWQYF. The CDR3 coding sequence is TGTGCCAGCAGCCTCCCTGGGACAGGGTTAACTTGGCAGTATTTT.

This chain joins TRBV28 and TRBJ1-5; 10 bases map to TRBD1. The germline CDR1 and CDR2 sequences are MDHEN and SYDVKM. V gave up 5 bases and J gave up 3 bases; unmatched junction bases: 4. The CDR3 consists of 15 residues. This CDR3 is CASSRDRGINQPQHF. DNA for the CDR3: TGTGCCAGCAGTCGGGACAGGGGCATCAATCAGCCCCAGCATTTT.

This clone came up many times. The chain's CDR3 is CASSLGQGFNEQFF. CDR3 sequence (DNA): TGTGCCAGCAGCTTAGGACAGGGTTTCAATGAGCAGTTCTTC. The V gene is TRBV7-9, the J gene TRBJ2-1; 7 bases line up with TRBD1. J lost 6 bases, V lost 1 base, and 3 bases had no gene match. The CDR3 spans 14 residues. Looked up from germline, CDR1 is SEHNR and CDR2 is FQNEAQ (reference sequence).

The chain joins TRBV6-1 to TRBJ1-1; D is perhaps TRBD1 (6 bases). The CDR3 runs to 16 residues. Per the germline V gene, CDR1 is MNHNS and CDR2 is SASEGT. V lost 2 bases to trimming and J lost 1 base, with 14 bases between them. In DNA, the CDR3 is TGTGCCAGCAGTGAAAGGGGGGTTCCCCCGAACACTGAAGCTTTCTTT. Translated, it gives CASSERGVPPNTEAFF.

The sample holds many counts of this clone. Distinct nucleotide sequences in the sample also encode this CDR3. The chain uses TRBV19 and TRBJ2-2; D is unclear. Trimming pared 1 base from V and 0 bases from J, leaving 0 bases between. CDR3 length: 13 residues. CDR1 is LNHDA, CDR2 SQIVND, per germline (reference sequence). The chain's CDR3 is CASSIANTGELFF. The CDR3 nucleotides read TGTGCCAGTAGTATAGCGAACACCGGGGAGCTGTTTTTT.

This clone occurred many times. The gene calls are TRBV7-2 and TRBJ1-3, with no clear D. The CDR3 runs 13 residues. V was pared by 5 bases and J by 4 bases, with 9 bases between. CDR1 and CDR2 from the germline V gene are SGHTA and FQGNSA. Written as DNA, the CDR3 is TGTGCCAGCAGCGGATACTACGGAAACACCATATATTTT. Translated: CASSGYYGNTIYF.

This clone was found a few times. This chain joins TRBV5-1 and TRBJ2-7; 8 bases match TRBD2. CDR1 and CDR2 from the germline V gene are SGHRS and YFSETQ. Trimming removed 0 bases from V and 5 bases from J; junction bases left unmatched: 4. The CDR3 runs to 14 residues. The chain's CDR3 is CASSLVRGGDEQYF. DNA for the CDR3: TGCGCCAGCAGCTTGGTTCGGGGGGGCGACGAGCAGTACTTC.

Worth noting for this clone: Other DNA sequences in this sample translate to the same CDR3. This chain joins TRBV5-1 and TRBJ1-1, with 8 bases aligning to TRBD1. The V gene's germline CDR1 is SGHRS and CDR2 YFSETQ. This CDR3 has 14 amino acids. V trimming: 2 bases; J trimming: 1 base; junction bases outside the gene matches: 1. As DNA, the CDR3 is TGCGCCAGCAGCTTTGGGACAGGGAACACTGAAGCTTTCTTT. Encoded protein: CASSFGTGNTEAFF. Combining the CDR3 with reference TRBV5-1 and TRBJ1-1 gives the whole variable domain KAGVTQTPRYLIKTRGQQVTLSCSPISGHRSVSWYQQTPGQGLQFLFEYFSETQRNKGNFPGRFSGRQFSNSRSEMNVSTLELGDSALYLCASSFGTGNTEAFFGQGTRLTVV.

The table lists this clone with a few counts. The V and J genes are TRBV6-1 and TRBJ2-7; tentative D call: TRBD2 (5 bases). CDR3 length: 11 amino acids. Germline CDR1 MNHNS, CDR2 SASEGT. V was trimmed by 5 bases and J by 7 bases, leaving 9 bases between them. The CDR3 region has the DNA TGTGCCAGCAGTTGGCAGCGGGAGCAGTACTTC. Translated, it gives CASSWQREQYF.

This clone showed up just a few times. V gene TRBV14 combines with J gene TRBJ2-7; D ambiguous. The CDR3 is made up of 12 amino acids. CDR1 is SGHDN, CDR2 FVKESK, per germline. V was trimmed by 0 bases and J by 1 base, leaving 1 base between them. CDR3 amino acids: CASSQDSYEQYF. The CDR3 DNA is TGTGCCAGCAGCCAAGATTCCTACGAGCAGTACTTC. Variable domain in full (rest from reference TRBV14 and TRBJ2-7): EAGVTQFPSHSVIEKGQTVTLRCDPISGHDNLYWYRRVMGKEIKFLLHFVKESKQDESGMPNNRFLAERTGGTYSTLKVQPAELEDSGVYFCASSQDSYEQYFGPGTRLTVT.

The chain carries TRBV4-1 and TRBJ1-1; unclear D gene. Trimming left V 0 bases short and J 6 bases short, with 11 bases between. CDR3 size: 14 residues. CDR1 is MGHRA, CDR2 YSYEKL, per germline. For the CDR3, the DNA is TGCGCCAGCAGCCAAGAAAAGAGGAGGCCTGAAGCTTTCTTT. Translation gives CASSQEKRRPEAFF.

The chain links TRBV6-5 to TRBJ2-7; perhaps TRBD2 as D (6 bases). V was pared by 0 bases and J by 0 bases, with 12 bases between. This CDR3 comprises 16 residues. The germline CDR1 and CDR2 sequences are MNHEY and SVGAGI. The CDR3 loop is CASSYSMGEASYEQYF. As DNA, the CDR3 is TGTGCCAGCAGTTACTCGATGGGGGAGGCCTCCTACGAGCAGTACTTC.

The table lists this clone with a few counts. DNA for the CDR3: TGTGCCATCAGTGATCACAGAAACACTGAAGCTTTCTTT. It specifies CAISDHRNTEAFF. This sequence joins TRBV10-3 and TRBJ1-1; no clear D gene. The CDR3 has 13 residues. Germline CDR1 and CDR2: ENHRY and SYGVKD. Trimming pared 3 bases from V and 2 bases from J, leaving 7 bases between.

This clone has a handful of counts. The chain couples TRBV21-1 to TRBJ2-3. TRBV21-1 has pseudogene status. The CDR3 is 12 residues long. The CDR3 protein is CASRRFTDTQYF. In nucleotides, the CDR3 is TGTGCCAGCCGCAGGTTCACAGATACGCAGTATTTT.

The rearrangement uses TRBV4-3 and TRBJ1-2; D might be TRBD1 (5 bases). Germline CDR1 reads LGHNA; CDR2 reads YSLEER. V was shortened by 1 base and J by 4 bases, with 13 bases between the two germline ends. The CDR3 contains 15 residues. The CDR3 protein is CASSQGGQGGYGYTF. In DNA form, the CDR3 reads TGCGCCAGCAGCCAAGGAGGGCAGGGAGGCTATGGCTACACCTTC.